These T cell receptor beta chains were read from a single sample in a study of CD8+CD57+ T cells in acquired aplastic anemia. TCRdb re-derived calls from the reads in MiXCR, one entry per CDR3 protein. The sample holds about 130,000 distinct CDR3 sequences, roughly 50% seen once. Sequenced material: sorted CD4+, CD8+, or CD8+CD57+ T cells (not recorded which) from PBMCs. These receptors all come from a human donor in good health, serving as a control. Each CDR3 is given with its conserved first and last residue. Each record gives: J gene, clone size, D gene, V gene, CDR3 protein, CDR3 DNA. A D gene is named only where the DNA matches it firmly. Not every row has a clone size; where given, it reads once, few, many or a size class.

>TRBJ2-1|.|TRBD2|TRBV2
CASRAGGLYNEQFF
TGTGCTAGCAGGGCGGGGGGTCTCTACAATGAGCAGTTCTTC
>TRBJ2-6|.|.|TRBV11-1
CASSLVRFQGPPSGANVLTF
TGTGCCAGCAGCTTAGTCAGGTTCCAGGGACCTCCCTCTGGGGCCAACGTCCTGACTTTC
>TRBJ1-2|many|.|TRBV20-1
CSARNSFKNLYGYTF
TGCAGTGCTAGGAACAGTTTTAAAAACCTCTATGGCTACACCTTC
>TRBJ1-5|few|.|TRBV6-6
CASSYAGENQPQHF
TGTGCCAGCAGTTACGCAGGGGAGAATCAGCCCCAGCATTTT
>TRBJ2-3|.|TRBD2|TRBV10-3
CASSYGLAGANTDTQYF
TGTGCCAGCAGTTACGGACTAGCGGGGGCCAACACAGATACGCAGTATTTT
>TRBJ2-3|.|TRBD1|TRBV19
CASSITGDTDTQYF
TGTGCCAGTAGTATTACAGGGGACACAGATACGCAGTATTTT
>TRBJ2-1|few|.|TRBV11-3
CARSPFTGKLRSYNEQFF
TGTGCCAGATCCCCGTTTACAGGGAAGCTCCGCTCCTACAATGAGCAGTTCTTC
>TRBJ1-2|many|.|TRBV27
CASSPGFYYGYTF
TGTGCCAGCAGTCCCGGGTTTTACTATGGCTACACCTTC
>TRBJ2-1|few|TRBD1|TRBV10-3
CAITDRLDEQFF
TGTGCCATCACGGACAGGCTGGATGAGCAGTTCTTC
>TRBJ1-2|.|.|TRBV10-3
CAISESVGLYTF
TGTGCCATCAGTGAGTCGGTCGGCCTTTACACCTTC
>TRBJ1-6|.|.|TRBV5-4
CASSLAGGGAAWGNSPLHF
TGTGCCAGCAGCTTGGCGGGCGGGGGGGCCGCGTGGGGTAATTCACCCCTCCACTTT
>TRBJ1-1|once|TRBD1|TRBV12-3/TRBV12-4
CATTGGQGNTEAFF
TGTGCCACCACCGGGGGACAGGGAAACACTGAAGCTTTCTTT
>TRBJ2-2|.|TRBD1|TRBV19
CASSTQGAWAGELFF
TGTGCCAGTTCTACCCAGGGGGCTTGGGCCGGGGAGCTGTTTTTT
>TRBJ2-3|few|.|TRBV29-1
CSVEGLNTDTQYF
TGCAGCGTTGAGGGTCTAAATACAGATACGCAGTATTTT
>TRBJ2-2|many|.|TRBV4-1
CASSQESTRSAGELFF
TGCGCCAGCAGCCAAGAAAGCACCAGGTCTGCCGGGGAGCTGTTTTTT
>TRBJ1-2|.|TRBD1|TRBV15
CATSPLQGDQSYGYTF
TGTGCCACCAGCCCCCTTCAGGGGGATCAGAGCTATGGCTACACCTTC
>TRBJ1-5|.|TRBD1|TRBV19
CASSIGDRGNQPQHF
TGTGCCAGTAGTATAGGGGACAGGGGCAATCAGCCCCAGCATTTT
>TRBJ1-2|many|.|TRBV2
CASSEDSVQGYGYTF
TGTGCCAGCAGTGAAGATTCAGTCCAGGGCTATGGCTACACCTTC
>TRBJ2-3|many|.|TRBV24-1
CATSDRQAKDTQYF
TGTGCCACCAGTGATCGACAGGCAAAGGATACGCAGTATTTT
>TRBJ2-1|many|.|TRBV14
CASSQEVRRGHEQFF
TGTGCCAGCAGCCAAGAAGTTCGGAGGGGACATGAGCAGTTCTTC
>TRBJ1-2|many|.|TRBV2
CASRLGHQNYGYTF
TGTGCCAGCAGGCTGGGACATCAGAACTATGGCTACACCTTC
>TRBJ1-1|.|.|TRBV2
CASSGEASSTEAFF
TGTGCCAGCAGTGGAGAAGCCTCGAGCACTGAAGCTTTCTTT
>TRBJ1-2|once|.|TRBV9
CASSGESYGYTF
TGTGCCAGCAGCGGCGAAAGCTATGGCTACACCTTC
>TRBJ2-5|.|.|TRBV7-3
CASSLGNGETQYF
TGTGCCAGCAGCTTGGGGAACGGGGAGACCCAGTACTTC
>TRBJ1-2|many|TRBD1|TRBV4-3
CASSQDSRTGYGYTF
TGCGCCAGCAGCCAAGATAGTAGGACAGGCTATGGCTACACCTTC
>TRBJ2-1|few|.|TRBV13
CASSLSGVSYNEQFF
TGTGCCAGCAGCTTAAGTGGGGTCTCCTACAATGAGCAGTTCTTC
>TRBJ2-3|many|.|TRBV6-1
CASSEVLSYTDTQYF
TGTGCCAGCAGTGAAGTCTTGAGTTACACAGATACGCAGTATTTT
>TRBJ2-7|.|TRBD2|TRBV29-1
CSVSGTSGGIGHEQYF
TGCAGCGTTTCCGGGACTAGCGGGGGGATTGGCCACGAGCAGTACTTC
>TRBJ2-1|many|TRBD2|TRBV3-1
CASSQDLASGGPYNEQFF
TGTGCCAGCAGCCAAGATCTAGCTTCGGGAGGACCCTACAATGAGCAGTTCTTC
>TRBJ2-1|.|TRBD1|TRBV4-1
CASSQNRGSYNEQFF
TGCGCCAGCAGCCAAAACAGGGGGTCCTACAATGAGCAGTTCTTC
>TRBJ1-1|.|.|TRBV29-1
CSEVLHANTEAFF
TGCAGCGAGGTCCTTCACGCGAACACTGAAGCTTTCTTT
>TRBJ2-1|once|TRBD1|TRBV25-1
CASSDPTGTGHNEQSF
TGTGCCAGCAGTGATCCCACCGGGACAGGTCACAATGAGCAGTCCTTC